This is a list of T cell receptor beta chains from one sample in a study of cytomegalovirus exposure and HLA in healthy donors. Sequencing used immunoSEQ multiplex PCR; TCRdb keeps in-frame clones, though not all of them. In the table there are more than 150,000 clones, 75% to 85% of which are singletons. Sequencing was carried out using PBMCs. The receptors originated from a man younger than 30 in good health and CMV-seronegative. Both conserved end residues are part of each CDR3. The D gene is left open where the match is weak. Clone size is shown for a subset of rows, as once, few, many or a class of expanded clone.

d_call	v_call	clone_size	j_call	cdr3_aa	cdr3_nt
TRBD1	TRBV11-1	-	TRBJ1-1	CASSLQGAVNTEAFF	TGTGCCAGCAGCCTTCAGGGGGCAGTGAACACTGAAGCTTTCTTT
TRBD2	TRBV9	once	TRBJ2-1	CASSVRGVDEQFF	TGTGCCAGCAGCGTCCGGGGGGTAGATGAGCAGTTCTTC
TRBD1	TRBV5-4	-	TRBJ2-1	CASSDIDRGYNEQFF	TGTGCCAGCAGCGACATCGACAGGGGCTACAATGAGCAGTTCTTC
-	TRBV9	-	TRBJ2-1	CASSPRSDLQGEQFF	TGTGCCAGCAGCCCTAGGTCGGACCTACAGGGTGAGCAGTTCTTC
TRBD1	TRBV2	-	TRBJ1-1	CASSDGTGAEAFF	TGTGCCAGCAGTGACGGGACAGGTGCTGAAGCTTTCTTT
TRBD1	TRBV19	-	TRBJ1-1	CASSRGQGWDMNTEAFF	TGTGCCAGTAGTAGGGGACAGGGATGGGACATGAACACTGAAGCTTTCTTT
TRBD1	TRBV19	-	TRBJ2-7	CASSIRQGPYEQYF	TGTGCCAGTAGTATAAGACAGGGGCCCTACGAGCAGTACTTC
-	TRBV5-1	-	TRBJ2-1	CASSLVGGYNEQFF	TGCGCCAGCAGCTTGGTCGGCGGCTACAATGAGCAGTTCTTC
TRBD1	TRBV5-1	once	TRBJ2-3	CASSEPGQSRDTQYF	TGCGCCAGCAGTGAACCGGGACAGTCTCGTGATACGCAGTATTTT
TRBD2	TRBV15	-	TRBJ2-1	CATGGLAGVFHSYNEQFF	TGTGCCACCGGGGGACTAGCGGGAGTTTTCCACTCCTACAATGAGCAGTTCTTC
TRBD2	TRBV7-8	few	TRBJ2-7	CASSLLAVAYEQYF	TGTGCCAGCAGCCTACTAGCGGTGGCCTACGAGCAGTACTTC
TRBD2	TRBV27	-	TRBJ2-1	CASSLLGLAASYNEQFF	TGTGCCAGCAGTTTACTTGGACTAGCGGCCTCGTACAATGAGCAGTTCTTC
TRBD2	TRBV7-3	-	TRBJ2-2	CASSSQGTSGSRTLFF	TGTGCCAGCAGCTCCCAAGGGACTAGCGGGAGCCGGACGCTGTTTTTT
TRBD2	TRBV7-2	-	TRBJ2-3	CASSPGTSGSEADTQYF	TGTGCCAGCAGCCCGGGGACTAGCGGTTCAGAGGCAGATACGCAGTATTTT
-	TRBV7-6	-	TRBJ2-1	CASARGQFTYNEQFF	TGTGCCAGCGCGAGAGGGCAGTTCACCTACAATGAGCAGTTCTTC
TRBD1	TRBV27	-	TRBJ2-7	CASRTSGTGFSYEQYF	TGTGCCAGCAGGACCTCCGGGACAGGGTTCTCCTACGAGCAGTACTTC
TRBD1	TRBV5-5	-	TRBJ2-7	CASRPGQGVYEQYF	TGTGCCAGCAGGCCGGGACAGGGGGTGTACGAGCAGTACTTC
-	TRBV19	once	TRBJ1-2	CASSIRSYGYTF	TGTGCCAGTAGTATCCGGTCCTATGGCTACACCTTC
-	TRBV7-8	-	TRBJ2-2	CASSSPLVAGELFF	TGTGCCAGCAGCTCCCCACTAGTAGCCGGGGAGCTGTTTTTT
-	TRBV7-8	once	TRBJ1-5	CASSFFPNWGSNNQPQHF	TGTGCCAGCAGCTTTTTCCCTAATTGGGGCAGTAACAATCAGCCCCAGCATTTT
-	TRBV4-1	-	TRBJ1-6	CASGQGAGNSNSPLHF	TGCGCCAGCGGCCAAGGGGCCGGGAATTCTAATTCACCCCTCCACTTT
TRBD1	TRBV7-6	-	TRBJ1-6	CASSFGTAYNSPLHF	TGTGCCAGCAGCTTCGGGACAGCCTATAATTCACCCCTCCACTTT
-	TRBV5-6	-	TRBJ2-2	CASSSGAVTGELFF	TGTGCCAGCAGCAGTGGGGCAGTGACCGGGGAGCTGTTTTTT
-	TRBV6-5	-	TRBJ1-6	CASSRGRGPPLHF	TGTGCCAGCAGCCGGGGGAGGGGACCACCCCTCCACTTT
-	TRBV5-6	-	TRBJ1-3	CASSLALEGFSGNTIYF	TGTGCCAGCAGCTTGGCCCTGGAGGGCTTCTCTGGAAACACCATATATTTT
TRBD2	TRBV7-9	-	TRBJ2-1	CASSAPTSGSSNEQFF	TGTGCCAGCAGCGCCCCGACTAGCGGGAGCAGCAATGAGCAGTTCTTC
TRBD2	TRBV13	-	TRBJ2-7	CASSFGLAGDDEQYF	TGTGCCAGCAGCTTCGGACTAGCGGGAGATGACGAGCAGTACTTC
TRBD2	TRBV18	-	TRBJ2-7	CASSPEAGGTYEQYF	TGTGCCAGCTCACCAGAAGCGGGAGGGACCTACGAGCAGTACTTC
-	TRBV9	-	TRBJ2-1	CASSVATQGGRSSYNEQFF	TGTGCCAGCAGCGTAGCTACCCAGGGAGGCCGGAGCTCCTACAATGAGCAGTTCTTC
-	TRBV27	-	TRBJ1-2	CASSFGENYGYTF	TGTGCCAGCAGTTTCGGGGAGAACTATGGCTACACCTTC
TRBD1	TRBV9	-	TRBJ2-2	CASSVASSGTGNTGELFF	TGTGCCAGCAGCGTAGCGTCGTCGGGGACAGGAAACACCGGGGAGCTGTTTTTT
TRBD1	TRBV7-2	-	TRBJ2-7	CASSPSTGANSYEQYF	TGTGCCAGCAGCCCCTCGACAGGGGCTAACTCCTACGAGCAGTACTTC
TRBD2	TRBV30	once	TRBJ2-1	CAWSLAGGRNEQFF	TGTGCCTGGAGTCTAGCGGGGGGGCGCAATGAGCAGTTCTTC
-	TRBV11-3	-	TRBJ2-3	CASSLDQTGWDTDTQYF	TGTGCCAGCAGCTTAGATCAAACAGGGTGGGACACAGATACGCAGTATTTT
-	TRBV23-1	-	TRBJ2-7	CASNRTRANYEQYF	TGCGCCAGCAACCGAACTAGGGCGAACTACGAGCAGTACTTC
-	TRBV5-4	-	TRBJ1-1	CASSLPYRADTEAFF	TGTGCCAGCAGCTTGCCGTACCGAGCGGACACTGAAGCTTTCTTT
TRBD1	TRBV15	-	TRBJ1-5	CATSSVGQGRNQPQHF	TGTGCCACCAGCAGCGTTGGACAGGGTCGCAATCAGCCCCAGCATTTT
TRBD1	TRBV11-3	-	TRBJ1-5	CASSLQGDQPQHF	TGTGCCAGCAGCCTTCAGGGGGATCAGCCCCAGCATTTT
TRBD2	TRBV30	-	TRBJ2-2	CAWSHSGGPSGELFF	TGTGCCTGGAGTCATAGCGGGGGGCCATCCGGGGAGCTGTTTTTT
TRBD1	TRBV30	-	TRBJ1-1	CAWTTSDRANTEAFF	TGTGCCTGGACTACCTCGGACAGGGCGAACACTGAAGCTTTCTTT
-	TRBV5-1	-	TRBJ2-2	CASSLGQEGYGGELFF	TGCGCCAGCAGCTTAGGGCAGGAGGGGTACGGCGGGGAGCTGTTTTTT
-	TRBV27	-	TRBJ1-5	CASSLSRGAQPQHF	TGTGCCAGCAGTTTATCGCGGGGTGCCCAGCCCCAGCATTTT
-	TRBV18	-	TRBJ2-5	CASSPPYGVVEETQYF	TGTGCCAGCTCACCACCCTACGGGGTAGTCGAAGAGACCCAGTACTTC
-	TRBV4-2	-	TRBJ2-5	CASSSTSTETQYF	TGTGCCAGCAGCTCCACTAGCACCGAGACCCAGTACTTC
-	TRBV4-3	-	TRBJ2-1	CASSQDLKRREFF	TGCGCCAGCAGCCAAGATCTGAAGCGGAGGGAGTTCTTC
TRBD1	TRBV18	few	TRBJ2-7	CASSPRPPGQGSEQYF	TGTGCCAGCTCACCACGACCCCCGGGACAGGGTTCCGAGCAGTACTTC
TRBD2	TRBV7-2	-	TRBJ2-5	CASSLGAASGGGVEETQYF	TGTGCCAGCAGCTTAGGGGCCGCTAGCGGGGGGGGCGTCGAGGAGACCCAGTACTTC
TRBD2	TRBV30	-	TRBJ2-5	CAWTLRGGLAGAEETQYF	TGTGCCTGGACCCTCCGGGGTGGACTAGCGGGGGCTGAAGAGACCCAGTACTTC
-	TRBV28	-	TRBJ1-5	CASSLWTTDGDQPQHF	TGTGCCAGCAGTTTATGGACTACCGACGGAGATCAGCCCCAGCATTTT
-	TRBV30	-	TRBJ1-1	CAWRRGPNTEAFF	TGTGCCTGGAGGCGAGGGCCGAACACTGAAGCTTTCTTT
TRBD1	TRBV6-5	-	TRBJ2-7	CASGLAATGAEQYF	TGTGCCAGCGGGTTGGCGGCGACAGGGGCCGAGCAGTACTTC
-	TRBV4-2	few	TRBJ2-3	CASSQDLGNQPYF	TGTGCCAGCAGCCAAGATCTGGGCAACCAGCCGTATTTT
-	TRBV15	-	TRBJ1-1	CATSRDWRVQAFF	TGTGCCACCAGCAGAGATTGGAGGGTGCAAGCTTTCTTT